This record concerns one T cell receptor beta chain sequence. This clone was seen a single time. Its target antigen remains unknown. Base quality data are lacking; no much larger clone is found one base away. The trial excluded patients who had a history of autoimmune disease or were on systemic immunosuppression. Peripheral blood for TCR sequencing was collected from all dose cohorts at baseline, on cycle 4 day 1, and on cycle 7 day 1. Samples came from an open-label, multicenter, first-in-human phase I dose-escalation trial of ivuxolimab. Adults with locally advanced or metastatic melanoma, renal cell, hepatocellular, or head and neck squamous cell carcinoma were enrolled in the trial. Before TCR sequencing, CD4+ T cells and CD8+ T cells from peripheral blood were sorted into separate populations. The sample originates from a study of OX40 agonist ivuxolimab in advanced cancers. For the wider study: Ivuxolimab, which targeted the costimulatory receptor OX40 (CD134), was an agonistic, fully human IgG2 monoclonal antibody. Intravenous ivuxolimab was administered to patients every 2 weeks at six dose levels: 0.01, 0.1, 0.3, 1.5, 3 and 10 mg/kg. Of the approximately 54 patients in dose escalation, around 20 had hepatocellular carcinoma, about 15 had melanoma, 9 had renal cell carcinoma and 9 had head and neck cancer. In the dose-escalation cohort, nearly 85% of patients were male, and the mean age was 60 years with a range of 23 to 79. Patients were allowed to have had prior anti-PD-1, anti-PD-L1 or anti-CTLA-4 therapy, and about 40% of the dose-escalation patients had been treated with checkpoint inhibitors. Partial responses were achieved by three dose-escalation patients, of whom one had hepatocellular carcinoma and two had cutaneous melanoma. The purpose of peripheral TCRbeta sequencing was to test whether ivuxolimab changed TCR sequence diversity and led to clonal T-cell expansion. The paper covers the monotherapy dose-escalation part of the phase I ivuxolimab trial, which included N of about 50 patients. Broader findings and caveats from the paper: Partial responders in the 0.1-3.0 mg/kg groups had among the lowest normalized peripheral clonal expansion, especially among CD8+ T cells. Low levels of normalized T-cell clonal expansion were also shown by some nonresponding patients. After ivuxolimab, more expanded clones were found on average in CD8+ T cells than in CD4+ T cells. The antigen specificity of the peripheral T cells that underwent clonal expansion was not determined. At doses of 0.1 to 3.0 mg/kg, clonal expansion of both CD4+ and CD8+ T cells in blood was seen between baseline and week 6.

Genomic DNA was extracted from sorted cells for sequencing of the TCRbeta CDR3 region. The immunoSEQ Assay was used for sequencing of TCRbeta CDR3 regions. The table comes from immuneACCESS by way of TCRdb, which keeps in-frame sequences with V and J called. Part of the clones is missing from these tables; in studies checked, under half for an unresolved V gene and the rest for unknown reasons. Here the sample has roughly 70,000 clones; 85% occur a single time. The ten top clones hold about 0.83% of the sample. Per the germline V gene (reference sequence), MNHEY is the CDR1 and SMNVEV is the CDR2. At the junction V is shortened by 5 bases and J by 0 bases, with 7 bases in between. Including cysteine and phenylalanine, the CDR3 has 14 amino acids. CDR3 DNA only is kept here, 42 bases in frame from base 1.

The TCR originated in an adult with an advanced solid tumor such as melanoma, head and neck, liver or kidney cancer. Recombination linked TRBV27 to TRBJ1-4; no D gene is confidently identified. The sequencing here drew on CD4+ or CD8+ T cells sorted from blood, taken in a trial of the OX40 agonist ivuxolimab. This receptor has the CDR3 CASSGVATNEKLFF. The nucleotide sequence reads as follows: TGTGCCAGCAGTGGGGTTGCAACTAATGAAAAACTGTTTTTT.